The subject of this entry is one TCR beta chain. Antigen specificity is unknown. This specimen belongs to a study of T cells in Graves' hyperthyroidism and ophthalmopathy. The CDR3 regions of TCR beta were amplified from RNA transcripts. The TCR CDR3 first-round RT-PCR relied on the HTBI primer set. MiXCR, applied by TCRdb to the multiplex PCR reads, yields one record per CDR3 protein. The sample holds 800,000 or so distinct CDR3 sequences, around 39% seen once. Findings and limits, study-wide: Blood held most thyroid clonotypes expanded above 0.001 frequency.

Germline CDR1 is SGDLS and CDR2 is YYNGEE. The V gene lost 4 bases and the J gene lost 7 bases, with 20 bases spanning the gap. The CDR3 has 16 residues. The receptor's source is a man aged 18 to 29 with Graves' hyperthyroidism. Sequenced input: blood. The V call is TRBV9, the J call TRBJ2-2; TRBD2 is a possible D gene (6 bases). CDR3 in amino acids: CASSSEGIGTGGELFF. CDR3 bases: TGTGCCAGCAGCTCGGAGGGGATCGGAACAGGCGGGGAGCTGTTTTTT.